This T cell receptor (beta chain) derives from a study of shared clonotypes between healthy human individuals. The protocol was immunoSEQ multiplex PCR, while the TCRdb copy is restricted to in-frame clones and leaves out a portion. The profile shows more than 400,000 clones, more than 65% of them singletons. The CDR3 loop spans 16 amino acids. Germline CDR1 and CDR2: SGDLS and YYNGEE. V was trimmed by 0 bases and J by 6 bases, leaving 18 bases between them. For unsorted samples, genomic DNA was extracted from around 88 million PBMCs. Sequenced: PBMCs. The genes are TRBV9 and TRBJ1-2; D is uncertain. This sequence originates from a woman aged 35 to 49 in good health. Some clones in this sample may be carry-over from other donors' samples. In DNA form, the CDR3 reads TGTGCCAGCAGCGTAGCCCCGAGCCGGCGGGGAGATGGCTACACCTTC. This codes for CASSVAPSRRGDGYTF.